The clone carrying this T cell receptor beta chain was observed a few times. The antigen is undetermined. From germline, CDR1 is MGHDK and CDR2 SYGVNS. The CDR3 length is 13 residues. J lost 2 bases, V lost 6 bases, and 3 bases had no gene match. This sample is drawn from a study of PD-1 blockade in classical Hodgkin lymphoma. Study-wide findings and caveats: Significantly greater TCR diversity emerged by C4D1 in CD4+ cells but not CD8+ cells.

Profiling relied on immunoSEQ multiplex PCR, and the TCRdb table lists in-frame clones only, not all of them. The table shows over 60,000 clones, with about 70% occurring only once. Each patient relapsed following autologous stem cell transplantation, and prior brentuximab vedotin exposure differed. Best overall response was complete response, partial response or progressive disease in these relapsed/refractory classical Hodgkin lymphoma patients. The gene calls are TRBV25-1 and TRBJ1-2; 7 nucleotides align to TRBD1. The source was peripheral blood mononuclear cells (PBMCs), collected before the second cycle of nivolumab. This sequence originates from a human donor with classical Hodgkin lymphoma. For the CDR3, the DNA is TGTGCCAGCAGAGGACAGGAGAACTATGGCTACACCTTC. Encoded protein: CASRGQENYGYTF.